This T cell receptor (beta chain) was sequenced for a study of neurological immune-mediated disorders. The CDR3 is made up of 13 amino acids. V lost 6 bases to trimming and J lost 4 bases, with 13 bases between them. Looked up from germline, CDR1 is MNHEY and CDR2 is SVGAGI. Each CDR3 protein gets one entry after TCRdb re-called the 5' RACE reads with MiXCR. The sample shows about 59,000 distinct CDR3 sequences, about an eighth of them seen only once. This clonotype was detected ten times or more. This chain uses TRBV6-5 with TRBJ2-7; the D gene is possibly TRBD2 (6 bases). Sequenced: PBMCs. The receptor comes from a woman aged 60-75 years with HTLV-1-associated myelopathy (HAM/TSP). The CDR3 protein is CASSPGLRYEQYF. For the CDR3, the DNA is TGTGCCAGCAGCCCGGGACTTCGGTACGAGCAGTACTTC.